The TCR beta chain described here comes from a study of vaccination effects on CD4 cells after COVID-19. Study-level findings and limits: Marked contraction was observed in infection-induced and vaccine-induced clones late after vaccination.

To note about this clone: No antigen is known for it.

V was clipped by 7 bases and J by 5 bases; unmatched bases: 11. The germline V gene has CDR1 WNHNN and CDR2 SYGVQD (reference sequence). The CDR3 sequence is 15 residues long. ViraFEST expansion of antigen-specific CD4+ T cells with viral peptide pools preceded sequencing. The authors isolated CD4+ T cells after 9 to 10 days of culture. Every participant took two doses of the BNT162b2 or mRNA-1273 vaccine. Vaccine recipients had no previous SARS-CoV-2 infection; their nucleocapsid antibodies were negative. TCRdb keeps only in-frame clones here, not all; method: immunoSEQ multiplex PCR. The sample lists 30,000 to 40,000 clones, approximately 75% seen once, with about 12% in the top ten.

This receptor was obtained from a human donor who received a COVID-19 vaccine. The chain combines TRBV10-1 with TRBJ2-7, with TRBD1 matching 10 bases. The sample was CD4+ T cells from PBMCs cultured with HCoV-229E spike peptides, taken after COVID-19 vaccination. The DNA for the CDR3 is TGCGCCAGCAAGAAGGGACAGGGGATTACTGACGAGCAGTACTTC. This codes for CASKKGQGITDEQYF.